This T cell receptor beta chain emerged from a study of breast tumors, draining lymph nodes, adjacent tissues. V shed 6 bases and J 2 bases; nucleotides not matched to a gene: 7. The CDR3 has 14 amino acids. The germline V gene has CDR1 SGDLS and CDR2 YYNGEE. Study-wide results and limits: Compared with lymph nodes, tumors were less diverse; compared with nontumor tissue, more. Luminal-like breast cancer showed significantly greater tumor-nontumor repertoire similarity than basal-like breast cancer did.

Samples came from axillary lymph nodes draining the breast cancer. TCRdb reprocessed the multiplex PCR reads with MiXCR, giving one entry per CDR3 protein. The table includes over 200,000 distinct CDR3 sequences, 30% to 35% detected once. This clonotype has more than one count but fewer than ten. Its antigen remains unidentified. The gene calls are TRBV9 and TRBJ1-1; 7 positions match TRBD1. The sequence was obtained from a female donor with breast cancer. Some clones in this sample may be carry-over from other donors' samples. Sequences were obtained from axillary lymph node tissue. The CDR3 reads CASNPQGLNTEAFF. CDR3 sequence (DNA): TGTGCCAGCAACCCACAGGGGCTCAACACTGAAGCTTTCTTT.